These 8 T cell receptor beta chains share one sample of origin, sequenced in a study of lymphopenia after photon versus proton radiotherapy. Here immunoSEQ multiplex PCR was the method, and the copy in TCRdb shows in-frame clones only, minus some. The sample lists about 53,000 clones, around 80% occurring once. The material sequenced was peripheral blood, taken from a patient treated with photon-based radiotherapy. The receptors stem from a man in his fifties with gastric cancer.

The CDR3 loop is CASSLGDRGFYEQYF. DNA of the CDR3: TGCGCCAGCAGCTTGGGGGACAGGGGGTTCTACGAGCAGTACTTC. The chain couples TRBV5-1 to TRBJ2-7; 11 nucleotides agree with TRBD1. Germline lookup yields CDR1 SGHRS and CDR2 YFSETQ. The CDR3 length is 15 residues. V was clipped by 0 bases and J by 3 bases; unmatched bases: 2.

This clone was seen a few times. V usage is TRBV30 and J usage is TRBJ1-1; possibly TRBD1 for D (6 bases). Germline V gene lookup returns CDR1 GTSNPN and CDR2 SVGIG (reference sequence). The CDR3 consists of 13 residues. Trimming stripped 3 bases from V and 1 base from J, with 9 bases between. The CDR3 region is CAWRGHSNTEAFF. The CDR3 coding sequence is TGTGCCTGGAGGGGACATTCGAACACTGAAGCTTTCTTT.

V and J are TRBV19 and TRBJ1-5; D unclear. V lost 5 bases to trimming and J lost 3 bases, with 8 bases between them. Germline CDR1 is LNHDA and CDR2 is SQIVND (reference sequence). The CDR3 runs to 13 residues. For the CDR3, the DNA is TGTGCCAGTAGTGCGTCTTTCAATCAGCCCCAGCATTTT. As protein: CASSASFNQPQHF.

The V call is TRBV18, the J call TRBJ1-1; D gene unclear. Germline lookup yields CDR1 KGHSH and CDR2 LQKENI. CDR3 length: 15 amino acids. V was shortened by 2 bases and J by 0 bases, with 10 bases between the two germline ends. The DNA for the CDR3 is TGTGCCAGCTCACCATTTAGAGAACTGAACACTGAAGCTTTCTTT. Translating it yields CASSPFRELNTEAFF.

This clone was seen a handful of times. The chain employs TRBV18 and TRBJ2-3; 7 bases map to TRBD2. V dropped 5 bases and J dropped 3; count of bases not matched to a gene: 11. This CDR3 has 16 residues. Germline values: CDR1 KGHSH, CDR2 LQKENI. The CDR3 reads CASSAEAGVSTDTQYF. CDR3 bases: TGTGCCAGCTCAGCGGAGGCGGGAGTGAGTACAGATACGCAGTATTTT.

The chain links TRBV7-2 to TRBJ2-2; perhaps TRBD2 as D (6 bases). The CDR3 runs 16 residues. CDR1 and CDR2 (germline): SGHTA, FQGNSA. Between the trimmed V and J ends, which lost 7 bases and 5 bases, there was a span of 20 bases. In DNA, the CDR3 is TGTGCCAGCAACCTCCCATCCGGGACTCAGACCGGGGAGCTGTTTTTT. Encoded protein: CASNLPSGTQTGELFF.

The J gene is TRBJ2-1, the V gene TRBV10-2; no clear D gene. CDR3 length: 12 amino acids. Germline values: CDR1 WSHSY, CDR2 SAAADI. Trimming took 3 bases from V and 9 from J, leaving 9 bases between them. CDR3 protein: CASSEVAIEQFF. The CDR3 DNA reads TGCGCCAGCAGTGAAGTGGCCATTGAGCAGTTCTTC.

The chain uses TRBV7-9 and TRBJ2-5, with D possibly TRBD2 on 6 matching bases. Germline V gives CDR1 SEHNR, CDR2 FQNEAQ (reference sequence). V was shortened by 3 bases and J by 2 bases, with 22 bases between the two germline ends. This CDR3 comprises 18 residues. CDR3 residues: CASSFVGWRVPIQETQYF. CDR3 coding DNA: TGTGCCAGCAGCTTTGTTGGGTGGAGGGTCCCTATACAAGAGACCCAGTACTTC.